The TCR beta chain described here comes from a study of cytomegalovirus exposure and HLA in healthy donors. A multiplex PCR was run with 60 Vbeta primers and 13 Jbeta primers. Profiled with immunoSEQ multiplex PCR; TCRdb holds only in-frame clones, not every one. The table has over 110,000 clones, about 80% seen once. Trimming removed 3 bases from V and 5 bases from J, with 14 bases in between. The germline CDR1 and CDR2 sequences are MGHRA and YSYEKL. The CDR3 is made up of 15 amino acids. V is TRBV4-1 and J is TRBJ1-5; D uncertain. Sample: PBMCs. The sequence was collected from a man in his forties or fifties in good health and CMV-seronegative. The DNA for the CDR3 is TGCGCCAGCAGCCATTTTTCTGAGTCCTATCAGCCCCAGCATTTT. Translating it yields CASSHFSESYQPQHF.